The 15 T cell receptor beta chains below were found in one sample sequenced in a study of blood T cell repertoires in COVID-19. Here immunoSEQ multiplex PCR was the method, and the copy in TCRdb shows in-frame clones only, minus some. The table shows about 350,000 clones, with around 86% occurring only once. Sequencing was performed on peripheral blood. The receptors shown here come from a woman between 45 and 60 years old with COVID-19, enrolled during active disease.

The chain is built from TRBV5-1 and TRBJ1-4; D remains unclear. Looked up from germline, CDR1 is SGHRS and CDR2 is YFSETQ. The ends were cut back, 4 bases at V and 0 bases at J, with 10 bases in the middle. The CDR3 runs 15 residues. The CDR3 reads CASSVVAATNEKLFF. For the CDR3, the DNA is TGCGCCAGCAGCGTCGTGGCCGCAACTAATGAAAAACTGTTTTTT. Full variable domain (missing parts from reference TRBV5-1 and TRBJ1-4): KAGVTQTPRYLIKTRGQQVTLSCSPISGHRSVSWYQQTPGQGLQFLFEYFSETQRNKGNFPGRFSGRQFSNSRSEMNVSTLELGDSALYLCASSVVAATNEKLFFGSGTQLSVL.

This sequence joins TRBV6-6 and TRBJ1-2; possibly TRBD1 for D (5 bases). The CDR3 is 13 residues long. V was shortened by 2 bases and J by 4 bases, with 8 bases between the two germline ends. The germline gives CDR1 MNHNY, CDR2 SVGAGI (reference sequence). The CDR3 nucleotides read TGTGCCAGCAGTTACGAAGGGGCCTATGGCTACACCTTC. It codes for CASSYEGAYGYTF.

This chain uses TRBV27 with TRBJ1-2, with D maybe TRBD1 (6 bases). Trimming took 3 bases from V and 0 from J, leaving 8 bases between them. Germline V gene lookup returns CDR1 MNHEY and CDR2 SMNVEV (reference sequence). The CDR3 has 14 residues. The CDR3 loop reads CASSFTGTNYGYTF. CDR3 coding DNA: TGTGCCAGCAGTTTCACAGGGACTAACTATGGCTACACCTTC.

The gene calls are TRBV7-6 and TRBJ2-1, with TRBD2 identical over 11 bases. The CDR3 is made up of 15 amino acids. The V and J ends lost 5 bases and 8 bases, in that order; junction bases with no gene match: 8. CDR1 is SGHVS and CDR2 is FNYEAQ in the germline V gene. The CDR3 DNA reads as TGTGCCAGCAGCCCCCGGACTAGCGGGCGGGATGAGCAGTTCTTC. Amino acid sequence: CASSPRTSGRDEQFF.

The chain has TRBV2 and TRBJ1-1, with TRBD1 matching 8 bases. From germline, CDR1 is SNHLY and CDR2 FYNNEI. V lost 4 bases and J lost 10; bases outside the gene matches: 11. CDR3 length: 14 residues. The CDR3, as DNA: TGTGCCAGCAGTGTTAACAGGGGGACGTCTGGAGCTTTCTTT. Its protein is CASSVNRGTSGAFF. Full variable domain (remainder filled in from reference TRBV2 and TRBJ1-1): EPEVTQTPSHQVTQMGQEVILRCVPISNHLYFYWYRQILGQKVEFLVSFYNNEISEKSEIFDDQFSVERPDGSNFTLKIRSTKLEDSAMYFCASSVNRGTSGAFFGQGTRLTVV.

This chain uses TRBV7-2 with TRBJ1-1; D call uncertain. This CDR3 contains 13 residues. Germline V CDR1 and CDR2: SGHTA, FQGNSA. V lost 1 base and J lost 10, with 13 bases in between. The CDR3 loop reads CASSLEAGRVAFF. The CDR3 DNA reads as TGTGCCAGCAGCTTAGAAGCGGGGAGGGTAGCTTTCTTT. Looking up the rest from reference TRBV7-2 and TRBJ1-1 gives the full variable domain: GAGVSQSPSNKVTEKGKDVELRCDPISGHTALYWYRQSLGQGLEFLIYFQGNSAPDKSGLPSDRFSAERTGGSVSTLTIQRTQQEDSAVYLCASSLEAGRVAFFGQGTRLTVV.

The V call is TRBV12-3 or TRBV12-4, the J call TRBJ1-5, with no clear D. V lost 3 bases to trimming and J lost 9 bases, with 6 bases between them. The length of the CDR3 is 11 residues. The CDR3 sequence is CASSFSGPQHF. DNA of the CDR3: TGTGCCAGCAGTTTTTCGGGGCCCCAGCATTTT.

In its sample, this clone was seen many times. The chain couples TRBV27 to TRBJ2-7; the match to TRBD1 covers 7 bases. V shed 5 bases and J 6 bases; nucleotides not matched to a gene: 4. CDR1 is MNHEY and CDR2 is SMNVEV in the germline V gene (reference sequence). The CDR3 is 12 residues long. The CDR3 nucleotides read TGTGCCAGCAGTGCGACAGGGACCGAGCAGTACTTC. Translated: CASSATGTEQYF.

The CDR3 nucleotides read TGTGCCAGCAGCCAAGCGAGGGGGACAGGGTCGGCCTACGAGCAGTACTTC. Amino acid sequence: CASSQARGTGSAYEQYF. The chain carries TRBV4-2 and TRBJ2-7, with 9 bases matching TRBD1. CDR3 size: 17 residues. The trim removed 1 base at V and 2 bases at J, leaving 9 bases unmatched. The germline V gene encodes CDR1 LGHNA and CDR2 YNFKEQ.

J is TRBJ2-1 and V is TRBV19, with a tentative D call TRBD2 (5 bases). The V end was cut by 5 bases, the J end by 9 bases, with 14 bases between. The germline CDR1 and CDR2 sequences are LNHDA and SQIVND (reference sequence). CDR3 length: 13 amino acids. CDR3 nucleotide sequence: TGTGCCAGTAGTGAGGACTCTCTGATTGAGCAGTTCTTC. It yields the protein CASSEDSLIEQFF.

The DNA of the CDR3 is TGCGCCAGCAGCCAAGAGTGGAGGGGCGGGTACGAGCAGTACTTC. Its protein is CASSQEWRGGYEQYF. The chain couples TRBV4-1 to TRBJ2-7; a possible D gene is TRBD2 (6 bases). Germline V gives CDR1 MGHRA, CDR2 YSYEKL. V was trimmed by 0 bases and J by 4 bases, leaving 13 bases between them. The CDR3 loop spans 15 amino acids.

The chain carries TRBV19 and TRBJ2-6; 9 bases are shared with TRBD1. Germline V gene lookup returns CDR1 LNHDA and CDR2 SQIVND (reference sequence). The CDR3 has 18 residues. Trimming cost V 8 bases and J 2 bases; bases outside gene matches: 13. In DNA form, the CDR3 reads TGTGCCAGTGGCAACGTGGGACAGGGAAGGGCTGGGGCCAACGTCCTGACTTTC. This encodes CASGNVGQGRAGANVLTF.

The chain recombines TRBV20-1 with TRBJ1-2; 8 nucleotides align to TRBD1. The CDR3 runs 15 residues. V lost 6 bases to trimming and J lost 0 bases; unmatched junction nucleotides: 9. Germline CDR1 and CDR2: DFQATT and SNEGSKA (reference sequence). The CDR3 here is CSASGQGASNYGYTF. CDR3 DNA: TGCAGTGCAAGTGGTCAGGGGGCTTCTAACTATGGCTACACCTTC.

V gene TRBV5-1 combines with J gene TRBJ1-2; tentatively, D is TRBD1 (6 bases). With 4 bases removed from V and 4 bases from J, the gap between germline ends came to 17 bases. CDR1 and CDR2 from the germline V gene are SGHRS and YFSETQ. The CDR3 sequence is 15 residues long. Here the CDR3 reads CASSANAGTSYGYTF. CDR3 DNA sequence: TGCGCCAGCAGCGCAAACGCCGGGACAAGCTATGGCTACACCTTC.

The J gene is TRBJ1-4, the V gene TRBV5-4; D remains unclear. Trimming cost V 3 bases and J 1 base, with 10 bases left between them. The germline V gene has CDR1 SGHNT and CDR2 YYREEE (reference sequence). This CDR3 region has 15 residues. The CDR3 reads CASSSNTGTNEKLFF. The CDR3 DNA reads as TGTGCCAGCAGCTCAAATACGGGAACTAATGAAAAACTGTTTTTT.